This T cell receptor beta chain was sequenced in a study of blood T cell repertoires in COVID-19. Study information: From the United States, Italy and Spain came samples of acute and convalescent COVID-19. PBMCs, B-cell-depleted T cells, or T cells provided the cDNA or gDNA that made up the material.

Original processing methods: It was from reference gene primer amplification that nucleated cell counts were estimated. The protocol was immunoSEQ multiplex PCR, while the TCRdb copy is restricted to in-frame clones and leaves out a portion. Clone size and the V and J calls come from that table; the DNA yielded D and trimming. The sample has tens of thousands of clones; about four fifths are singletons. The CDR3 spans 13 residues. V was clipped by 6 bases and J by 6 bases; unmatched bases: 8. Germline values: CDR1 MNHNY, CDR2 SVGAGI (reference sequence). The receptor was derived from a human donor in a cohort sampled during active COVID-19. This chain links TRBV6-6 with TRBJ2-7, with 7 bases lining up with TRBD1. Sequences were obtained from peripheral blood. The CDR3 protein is CASRLTGRSEQYF. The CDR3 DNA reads TGTGCCAGCAGACTGACAGGGCGAAGCGAGCAGTACTTC.